What follows are 9 T cell receptor beta chains derived from one specimen sequenced in a study of cytomegalovirus exposure and HLA in healthy donors. Primers: 60 Vbeta forward and 13 Jbeta reverse. Generated by immunoSEQ multiplex PCR, the TCRdb table keeps only in-frame clones and is missing some. The repertoire holds 110,000 to 150,000 clones, with roughly 78% as singletons. Sequencing used PBMCs. These receptors originate from a man aged 25-45 years in good health and CMV-seronegative.

A single count supports this clone. V usage is TRBV5-1 and J usage is TRBJ1-1; 10 bases fit TRBD1. Trimming removed 4 bases from V and 3 bases from J; junction bases left unmatched: 6. Germline-derived CDR1 and CDR2 are SGHRS and YFSETQ. This CDR3 has 15 amino acids. CDR3 amino acids: CASSPRQGADTEAFF. The CDR3 DNA reads TGCGCCAGCAGCCCGCGACAGGGGGCTGACACTGAAGCTTTCTTT.

The chain combines TRBV11-2 with TRBJ2-1; 10 nucleotides match TRBD2. The CDR3 spans 15 residues. Germline trimming cut 7 bases from V and 4 bases from J; bases unmatched to any gene: 7. The germline V gene encodes CDR1 SGHAT and CDR2 FQNNGV. DNA for the CDR3: TGTGCCAGCAAAGCTAGCGGGGGCCCATACAATGAGCAGTTCTTC. The encoded protein is CASKASGGPYNEQFF. Combining the CDR3 with reference TRBV11-2 and TRBJ2-1 gives the whole variable domain EAGVAQSPRYKIIEKRQSVAFWCNPISGHATLYWYQQILGQGPKLLIQFQNNGVVDDSQLPKDRFSAERLKGVDSTLKIQPAKLEDSAVYLCASKASGGPYNEQFFGPGTRLTVL.

The V and J genes are TRBV5-4 and TRBJ1-5; 9 bases fit TRBD1. CDR1 and CDR2 (germline): SGHNT, YYREEE (reference sequence). V shed 4 bases and J 1 base; nucleotides not matched to a gene: 3. The CDR3 loop spans 15 amino acids. CDR3 DNA sequence: TGTGCCAGCAGCCCGGACAGGGGAAGCAATCAGCCCCAGCATTTT. Translated: CASSPDRGSNQPQHF.

The gene calls are TRBV6-5 and TRBJ2-7; TRBD1 is a possible D gene (6 bases). With 4 bases removed from V and 6 bases from J, the gap between germline ends came to 13 bases. The CDR3 covers 13 residues. Germline V gene data show CDR1 as MNHEY and CDR2 as SVGAGI. CDR3 coding DNA: TGTGCCAGCAGTTCCACCCCCAGGGGCGAGCAGTACTTC. It translates to CASSSTPRGEQYF.

The chain recombines TRBV2 with TRBJ2-3; D gene unclear. Trimming took off 6 bases at V and 4 bases at J, with 5 bases between the two ends. This CDR3 has 11 amino acids. CDR1 is SNHLY, CDR2 FYNNEI, per germline. CDR3 nucleotide sequence: TGTGCCAGCAGCGGAGCAGATACGCAGTATTTT. Its translation is CASSGADTQYF.

J is TRBJ1-2 and V is TRBV5-1; D ambiguous. The CDR3 covers 17 residues. Germline CDR1 and CDR2: SGHRS and YFSETQ. V lost 1 base to trimming and J lost 7 bases, with 23 bases between them. CDR3 nucleotide sequence: TGCGCCAGCAGCTTGAGCCCCCGTGGTAAGCGGGGAAGTGGCTACACCTTC. Its translation is CASSLSPRGKRGSGYTF.

This clone was found a few times. The same CDR3 arises from other DNA sequences in this sample as well. The V call is TRBV18, the J call TRBJ1-1; D is ambiguous. This CDR3 is 13 amino acids long. Trimming stripped 3 bases from V and 0 bases from J, with 5 bases between. The germline V gene has CDR1 KGHSH and CDR2 LQKENI. CDR3 in DNA: TGTGCCAGCTCACCCGGGTTGAACACTGAAGCTTTCTTT. Protein sequence: CASSPGLNTEAFF.

The chain links TRBV4-1 to TRBJ1-5; possible D gene TRBD1, 5 bases. Germline lookup yields CDR1 MGHRA and CDR2 YSYEKL. This CDR3 is built from 15 residues. Between the trimmed V and J ends, which lost 1 base and 8 bases, there was a span of 15 bases. The CDR3 spells CASSQVNSGLEPQHF. DNA for the CDR3: TGCGCCAGCAGCCAAGTGAATTCAGGGTTGGAGCCCCAGCATTTT.

The chain employs TRBV4-1 and TRBJ1-1, with D possibly TRBD1 on 5 matching bases. Germline V CDR1 and CDR2: MGHRA, YSYEKL. The V end lost 1 base, the J end lost 8 bases, and 11 bases lay between the germline ends. The length of the CDR3 is 13 residues. CDR3 coding DNA: TGCGCCAGCAGCCAAGTAGGGGCCGAGGAAGCTTTCTTT. It specifies CASSQVGAEEAFF.